Reported below is one T cell receptor (beta chain). What it recognizes is unknown. Systemic immunosuppression or autoimmune disease history was grounds to exclude patients. The data belong to a study of OX40 agonist ivuxolimab in advanced cancers. Study-wide context: Ivuxolimab is an agonistic anti-OX40 (CD134) antibody, and patients were treated with it. Partial responses were achieved by three patients: one hepatocellular carcinoma, two cutaneous melanoma. Study outcomes and limitations: Expanded clones tended on average to be more numerous among CD8+ T cells than CD4+.

Germline CDR1 reads SGHTA; CDR2 reads FQGNSA. Trimming took 5 bases from V and 3 from J, leaving 4 bases between them. The CDR3 contains 12 residues. Sequencing was performed with immunoSEQ multiplex PCR; in TCRdb, only in-frame clones are kept and a portion is missing. Altogether more than 80,000 clones are present, roughly nine tenths being singletons, with the ten largest covering 0.25% to 0.35%. The TCR was taken from an adult with an advanced solid tumor such as melanoma, head and neck, liver or kidney cancer. The chain carries TRBV7-2 and TRBJ2-2; D gene ambiguous. This sample comprised CD4+ or CD8+ T cells sorted from blood, obtained in a trial of the OX40 agonist ivuxolimab. The CDR3 loop is CASSPDTGELFF. The CDR3 bases are TGTGCCAGCAGCCCAGACACCGGGGAGCTGTTTTTT.